Below are 5 T cell receptor beta chains sequenced from a single sample in a study of blood T cell repertoires in COVID-19. This table comes from immunoSEQ multiplex PCR, and its TCRdb copy is limited to in-frame clones, with some not included. The sample shows more than 100,000 clones, approximately 87% of them seen only once. Sequencing was carried out using peripheral blood. These receptors were collected from a man between 50 and 59 years old with active COVID-19.

The chain employs TRBV19 and TRBJ2-1; TRBD2 aligns across 9 bases. CDR1 and CDR2 from the germline V gene are LNHDA and SQIVND (reference sequence). V shed 5 bases and J 5 bases; nucleotides not matched to a gene: 7. This CDR3 is built from 15 residues. The CDR3 sequence is CASSFQRGAHNEQFF. Here the CDR3 DNA reads TGTGCCAGTAGTTTCCAGCGGGGGGCCCACAATGAGCAGTTCTTC.

This chain connects TRBV3-1 (or the pseudogene TRBV3-2) to TRBJ2-5; D is perhaps TRBD2 (5 bases). The germline CDR1 and CDR2 sequences are LGHDT and YNNKEL (reference sequence). V was trimmed by 1 base and J by 2 bases, leaving 8 bases between them. The CDR3 spans 14 residues. The CDR3 sequence: CASSQGLTQETQYF. In DNA form, the CDR3 reads TGTGCCAGCAGCCAAGGACTAACTCAAGAGACCCAGTACTTC.

J is TRBJ2-1 and V is TRBV5-1; 10 nucleotides line up with TRBD1. This CDR3 region has 15 residues. Germline V lookup: CDR1 SGHRS, CDR2 YFSETQ. Losses at the gene ends were 1 base for V and 5 bases for J; bases not matched to a gene: 3. CDR3 sequence: CASSLRTGGHNEQFF. CDR3 nucleotide sequence: TGCGCCAGCAGCTTGAGGACAGGGGGACACAATGAGCAGTTCTTC.

This chain links TRBV7-2 with TRBJ2-1, with 12 bases lining up with TRBD2. V shed 1 base, J shed 10 bases, and the junction held 8 bases outside the gene matches. This CDR3 is built from 16 residues. Germline CDR1 and CDR2: SGHTA and FQGNSA. Written as DNA, the CDR3 is TGTGCCAGCAGCTTAGATCTAGCGGGGGGGGCCGGAGAGCAGTTCTTC. Translating it yields CASSLDLAGGAGEQFF.

The chain uses TRBV6-5 and TRBJ1-5; D ambiguous. The CDR3 runs to 16 residues. CDR1 and CDR2 (germline): MNHEY, SVGAGI. The V and J ends lost 1 base and 1 base respectively, with 11 bases between them. CDR3 region: CASSYLEGGSNQPQHF. CDR3 sequence (DNA): TGTGCCAGCAGTTACTTAGAGGGAGGAAGCAATCAGCCCCAGCATTTT.